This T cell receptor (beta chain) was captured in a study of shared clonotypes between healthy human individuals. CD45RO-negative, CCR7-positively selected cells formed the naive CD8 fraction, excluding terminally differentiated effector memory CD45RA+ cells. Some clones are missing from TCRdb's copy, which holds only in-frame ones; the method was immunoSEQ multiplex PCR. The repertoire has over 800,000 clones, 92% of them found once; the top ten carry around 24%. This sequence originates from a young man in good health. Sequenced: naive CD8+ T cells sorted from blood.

The CDR3 DNA follows: TGTGCCAGCAGCTTACCTAAGACAGGCCCTAACTATGGCTACACCTTC. It yields the protein CASSLPKTGPNYGYTF. The chain is built from TRBV7-8 and TRBJ1-2; a weak D match, TRBD1 (6 bases). Germline CDR1 reads SGHVS; CDR2 reads FQNEAQ. This CDR3 is built from 16 residues. V shed 2 bases and J shed 0 bases, with 13 bases lying between them.